The source of this T cell receptor (beta chain) is a study of CD8+ T cells in alopecia areata. Study results and limitations: Researchers report lesional scalp, most notably alopecia totalis/universalis, outstripped normal scalp in clonality. Scalp and blood retained many expanded lesional clones during tofacitinib. Tofacitinib delivered significant drops in scalp clonality and in expanded CD8+ clones among the top 100.

This clone came up a few times. As yet, its antigen is unknown. Germline V gene lookup returns CDR1 GTSNPN and CDR2 SVGIG (reference sequence). The CDR3 length is 14 residues. Between the trimmed V and J ends, which lost 4 bases and 2 bases, there was a span of 13 bases. Sequencing relied on a cDNA template that was reverse transcribed from extracted RNA. Measured with immunoSEQ multiplex PCR; TCRdb has only the in-frame clones, and not every one. In the table there are approximately 300,000 clones, 58% of which are singletons. Treatment denoted: oral pan-JAK inhibitor, 5-10 mg twice daily. As part of sample collection, lesional scalp punch biopsies and peripheral blood were taken from alopecia areata patients.

The gene calls are TRBV30 and TRBJ2-3; D call uncertain. The TCR comes from a human donor with alopecia areata. This specimen consisted of CD4+ T cells sorted from blood, obtained at week 24, from a patient treated with tofacitinib. CDR3 sequence (DNA): TGTGCCTGGAAGGTCCGTGGAGCCACAGATACGCAGTATTTT. It yields the protein CAWKVRGATDTQYF.